Sequencing of this TCR beta chain was carried out in a study of tumor-infiltrating lymphocytes in primary liver carcinoma. Study-wide context: Roughly 3.5 to 7.5 million productive TCRbeta reads were obtained per sample, with similar numbers across tissue types.

For this clonotype: No antigen is known for it. Possible read error: a much larger clone is one base away.

TCR beta cDNA was prepared out of approximately 470 ng total RNA by means of a constant-region primer. What produced the TCR beta libraries was three nested multiplex PCR rounds using slightly modified ARM-PCR. The first two PCR rounds, approximately 10 cycles each, used TRBV1-TRBV30 forward primers and a C-beta reverse primer. TCRdb fed the multiplex PCR reads into MiXCR, producing one record per CDR3 protein. The table has over 250,000 distinct CDR3 sequences, about three fifths seen once. The J segment lost 2 bases and the V segment lost 9 bases, leaving 8 bases of the junction unmatched. This CDR3 is built from 15 residues. For blood RNA, unsorted whole blood served as the source, and germline DNA was extracted too. Chronic HBV infection, which was untreated, was present in the patients. Study-wide findings and caveats: With p = 0.039, the top-250-clone fraction in tumors significantly exceeded that in blood. Bulk unsorted material prevented CD4+ and CD8+ repertoire comparison.

The genes are TRBV12-3 or TRBV12-4 and TRBJ2-1; 9 bases line up with TRBD1. Sequencing was done on a sample of peripheral blood. The receptor was isolated from a woman between 25 and 40 years old with primary liver carcinoma and hepatitis B virus infection. DNA for the CDR3: TGTGCCAGGAGCCCGACAGGGGGTGCCTACAATGAGCAGTTCTTC. Encoded protein: CARSPTGGAYNEQFF.